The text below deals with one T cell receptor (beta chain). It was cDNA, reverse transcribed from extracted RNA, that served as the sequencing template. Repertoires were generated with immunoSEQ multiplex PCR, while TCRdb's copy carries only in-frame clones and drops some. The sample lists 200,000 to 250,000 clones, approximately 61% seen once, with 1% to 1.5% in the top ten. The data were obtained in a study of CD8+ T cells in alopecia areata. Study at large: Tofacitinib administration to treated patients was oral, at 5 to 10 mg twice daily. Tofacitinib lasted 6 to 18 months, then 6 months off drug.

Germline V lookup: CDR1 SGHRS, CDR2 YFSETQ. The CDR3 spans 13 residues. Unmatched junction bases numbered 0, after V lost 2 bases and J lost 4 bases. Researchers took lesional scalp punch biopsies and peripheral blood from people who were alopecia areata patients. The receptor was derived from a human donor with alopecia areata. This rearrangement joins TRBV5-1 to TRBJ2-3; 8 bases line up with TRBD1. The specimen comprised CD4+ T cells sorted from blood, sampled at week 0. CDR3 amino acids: CASSLQGADTQYF. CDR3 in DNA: TGCGCCAGCAGCTTACAGGGGGCAGATACGCAGTATTTT. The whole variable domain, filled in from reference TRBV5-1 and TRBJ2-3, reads KAGVTQTPRYLIKTRGQQVTLSCSPISGHRSVSWYQQTPGQGLQFLFEYFSETQRNKGNFPGRFSGRQFSNSRSEMNVSTLELGDSALYLCASSLQGADTQYFGPGTRLTVL.